A single sample is the source of the 12 T cell receptor beta chains below, sequenced in a study of blood T cells in healthy people across ages. With a J-beta primer mix and a sample-barcoded 5' primer, a second PCR ran about 7 to 12 cycles. TCRdb re-called the 5' RACE reads through MiXCR, storing one row per CDR3 protein. The sample has hundreds of thousands of distinct CDR3 sequences, roughly 40% seen once; the top ten hold 10% to 15%. Sample: blood. The source is a young man in good health.

Ten or more counts support this clonotype. The rearrangement joins TRBV4-3 to TRBJ1-2; D unclear. V shed 2 bases and J shed 8 bases, with 15 bases lying between them. Germline values: CDR1 LGHNA, CDR2 YSLEER. The CDR3 covers 14 residues. CDR3 sequence: CASSQNTWLGGYTF. The CDR3 DNA reads TGCGCCAGCAGCCAAAATACGTGGTTAGGGGGCTACACCTTC.

As concerns this clonotype: A much larger clone sits a single nucleotide away, making a read error possible. The chain is built from TRBV29-1 and TRBJ2-1; D possibly matches TRBD1 or TRBD2 (5 bases each). The V and J ends lost 4 bases and 13 bases respectively, with 20 bases between them. The CDR3 extends over 13 amino acids. CDR1 and CDR2 from the germline V gene are SQVTM and ANQGSEA. The CDR3, as DNA: TGCAGCGTTGGGGGGATACGTGGAGAGACCCAGTTCTTC. The encoded protein is CSVGGIRGETQFF.

As to this clonotype: A read error may explain this, as a much larger clone is one base away. In this CDR3 the conserved last residue, phenylalanine or tryptophan, is missing, so a read error is likely. V and J are TRBV6-5 and TRBJ1-2, with D uncertain. This CDR3 is built from 12 residues. Looked up from germline, CDR1 is MNHEY and CDR2 is SVGAGI. With 6 bases removed from V and 0 bases from J, the gap between germline ends came to 5 bases. The CDR3 is CASRGANYGYTS. The CDR3, as DNA: TGTGCCAGCAGGGGAGCTAACTATGGCTACACCTCC.

The gene calls are TRBV2 and TRBJ1-1; 8 bases are a match to TRBD1. CDR1 and CDR2 (germline): SNHLY, FYNNEI. This CDR3 is 16 amino acids long. The trim removed 6 bases at V and 0 bases at J, leaving 9 bases unmatched. CDR3 sequence (DNA): TGTGCCAGCAGGCGACAGGGGATGGGGATGAACACTGAAGCTTTCTTT. This translates into CASRRQGMGMNTEAFF.

The table lists this clonotype with many counts. This sequence joins TRBV9 and TRBJ2-7, with 9 nucleotides matching TRBD1. The germline V gene has CDR1 SGDLS and CDR2 YYNGEE. The junction had 4 bases not matched to a gene; V was cut back by 3 bases and J by 0 bases. CDR3 length: 15 residues. CDR3 coding DNA: TGTGCCAGCAGCGCAACAGGGGGCCGCTCCTACGAGCAGTACTTC. This sequence encodes CASSATGGRSYEQYF.

The chain is built from TRBV10-3 and TRBJ2-1, with D unresolved. Between the trimmed V and J ends, which lost 8 bases and 9 bases, there was a span of 20 bases. Germline CDR1 is ENHRY and CDR2 is SYGVKD. This CDR3 contains 14 residues. The CDR3 loop reads CAIATGLGLGEQFF. CDR3 DNA sequence: TGTGCCATCGCCACTGGATTAGGTCTCGGTGAGCAGTTCTTC.

This clonotype has just a few counts. The J gene is TRBJ2-6, the V gene TRBV20-1; perhaps TRBD1 as D (5 bases). CDR1 and CDR2 (germline): DFQATT, SNEGSKA (reference sequence). This CDR3 has 13 residues. The V and J ends lost 1 base and 7 bases respectively, with 8 bases between them. In DNA, the CDR3 is TGCAGTGCTAGAGGCGGACACGCCAACGTCCTGACTTTC. Translation gives CSARGGHANVLTF.

The table lists this clonotype with a few counts. The V and J genes are TRBV13 and TRBJ2-5; no firm D call. Between the trimmed V and J ends, which lost 4 bases and 11 bases, there was a span of 23 bases. The CDR3 contains 15 residues. Germline loops: CDR1 PRHDT, CDR2 FYEKMQ (reference sequence). The CDR3 nucleotides are TGTGCCAGCAGCTCCTCCTTAGCCAGTGACAATGAGCAGTACTTC. Protein sequence: CASSSSLASDNEQYF.

A few counts support this clonotype. The chain has TRBV10-3 and TRBJ1-2; D is undetermined. The CDR3 is made up of 14 amino acids. Trimming pared 3 bases from V and 3 bases from J, leaving 11 bases between. The germline V gene encodes CDR1 ENHRY and CDR2 SYGVKD. The CDR3 sequence is CAISEGQAYYGYTF. The CDR3 DNA reads TGTGCCATCAGTGAAGGTCAGGCCTACTATGGCTACACCTTC.

This clonotype showed up just a few times. The chain has TRBV7-9 and TRBJ2-5; the D gene is possibly TRBD1 (5 bases). The germline V gene encodes CDR1 SEHNR and CDR2 FQNEAQ (reference sequence). This CDR3 is built from 15 residues. V dropped 4 bases and J dropped 2 bases, with 14 bases sitting between them. The CDR3, as DNA: TGTGCCAGCAGCTGGGAAATAGACAGTCAAGAGACCCAGTACTTC. Amino acids: CASSWEIDSQETQYF. The entire variable domain, with the rest obtained from reference TRBV7-9 and TRBJ2-5, is as follows: DTGVSQNPRHKITKRGQNVTFRCDPISEHNRLYWYRQTLGQGPEFLTYFQNEAQLEKSRLLSDRFSAERPKGSFSTLEIQRTEQGDSAMYLCASSWEIDSQETQYFGPGTRLLVL.

This clonotype has only a few counts. The rearrangement uses TRBV6-2 or TRBV6-3 and TRBJ2-7; D uncertain. CDR1 and CDR2 (germline): MNHEY, SVGEGT. This CDR3 is 12 amino acids long. Trimming left V 0 bases short and J 8 bases short, with 8 bases between. CDR3 loop: CASSYSDGKQYF. The CDR3 nucleotides read TGTGCCAGCAGTTACTCGGACGGTAAGCAGTACTTC.

This clonotype has only a few counts. CDR3 coding DNA: TGCGCCAGCAGCTTGGTGCTGGGGGCGGACACTGAAGCTTTCTTT. It specifies CASSLVLGADTEAFF. V and J are TRBV5-1 and TRBJ1-1; D might be TRBD1 (6 bases). V was clipped by 0 bases and J by 3 bases, with 12 bases between them. This CDR3 has 15 amino acids. Germline CDR1 SGHRS, CDR2 YFSETQ.